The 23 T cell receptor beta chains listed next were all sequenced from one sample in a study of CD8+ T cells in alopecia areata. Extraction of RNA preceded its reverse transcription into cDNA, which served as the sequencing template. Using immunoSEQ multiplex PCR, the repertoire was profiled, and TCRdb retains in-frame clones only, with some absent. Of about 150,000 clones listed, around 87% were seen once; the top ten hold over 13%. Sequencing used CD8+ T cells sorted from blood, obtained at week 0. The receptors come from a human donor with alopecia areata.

The CDR3 DNA sequence: TGTGCCAGCAGTTCCCGGGGTTCGACTATACTCCAAGAGACCCAGTACTTC. It codes for CASSSRGSTILQETQYF. J is TRBJ2-5 and V is TRBV7-8; tentatively, D is TRBD2 (5 bases). This CDR3 is 17 amino acids long. V was trimmed by 6 bases and J by 1 base, leaving 21 bases between them. Germline V lookup: CDR1 SGHVS, CDR2 FQNEAQ. Based on the CDR3 plus reference TRBV7-8 and TRBJ2-5, the full variable domain is GAGVSQSPRYKVAKRGQDVALRCDPISGHVSLFWYQQALGQGPEFLTYFQNEAQLDKSGLPSDRFFAERPEGSVSTLKIQRTQQEDSAVYLCASSSRGSTILQETQYFGPGTRLLVL.

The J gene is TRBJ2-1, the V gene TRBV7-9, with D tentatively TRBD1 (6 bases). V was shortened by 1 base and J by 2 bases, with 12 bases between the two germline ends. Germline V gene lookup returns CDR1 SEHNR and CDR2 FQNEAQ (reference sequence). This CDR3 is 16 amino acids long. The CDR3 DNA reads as TGTGCCAGCAGCTTAGTGGGGGCCTCAGCCTACAATGAGCAGTTCTTC. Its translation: CASSLVGASAYNEQFF.

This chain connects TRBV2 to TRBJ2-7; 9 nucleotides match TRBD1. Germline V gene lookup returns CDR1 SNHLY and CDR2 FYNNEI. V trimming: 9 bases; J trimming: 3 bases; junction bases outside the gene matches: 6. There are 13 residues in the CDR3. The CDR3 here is CASTGTGFYEQYF. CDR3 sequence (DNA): TGTGCCAGTACCGGGACAGGGTTCTACGAGCAGTACTTC.

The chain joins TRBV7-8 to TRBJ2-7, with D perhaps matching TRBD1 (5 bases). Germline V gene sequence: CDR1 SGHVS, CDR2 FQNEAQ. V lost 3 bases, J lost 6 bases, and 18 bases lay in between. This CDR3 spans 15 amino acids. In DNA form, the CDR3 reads TGTGCCAGCAGCTTCCTTCGTGGGGCGCGATCCGAGCAGTACTTC. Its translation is CASSFLRGARSEQYF.

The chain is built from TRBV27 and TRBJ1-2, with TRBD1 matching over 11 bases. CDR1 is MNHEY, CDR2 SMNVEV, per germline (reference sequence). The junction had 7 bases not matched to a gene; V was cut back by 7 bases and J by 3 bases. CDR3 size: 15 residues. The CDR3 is CASKDPGQGDYGYTF. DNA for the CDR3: TGTGCCAGCAAGGACCCGGGACAGGGGGACTATGGCTACACCTTC.

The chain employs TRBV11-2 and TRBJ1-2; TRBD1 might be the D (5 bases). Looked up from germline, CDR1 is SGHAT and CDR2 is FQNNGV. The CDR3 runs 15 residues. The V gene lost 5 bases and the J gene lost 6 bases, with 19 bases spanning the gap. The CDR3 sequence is CASSVGRMIGDGYTF. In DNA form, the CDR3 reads TGTGCCAGCAGCGTGGGGAGGATGATAGGGGATGGCTACACCTTC.

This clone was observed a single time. The CDR3 region has the DNA TGCGCCAGCAGCTTGCGGCAGGGGACCACCAGAGAGCAGTTCTTC. It translates to CASSLRQGTTREQFF. The chain employs TRBV5-1 and TRBJ2-1; TRBD1 might be the D (6 bases). The CDR3 runs to 15 residues. Germline V CDR1 and CDR2: SGHRS, YFSETQ. Trimming took 1 base from V and 10 from J, leaving 18 bases between them.

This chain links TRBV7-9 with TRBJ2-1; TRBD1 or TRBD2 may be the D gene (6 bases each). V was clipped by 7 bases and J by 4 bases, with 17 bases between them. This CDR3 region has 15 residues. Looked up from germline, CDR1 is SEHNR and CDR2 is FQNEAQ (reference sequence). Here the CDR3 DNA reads TGTGCCAGCATACCTAGGGGGGAGCTATACAATGAGCAGTTCTTC. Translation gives CASIPRGELYNEQFF.

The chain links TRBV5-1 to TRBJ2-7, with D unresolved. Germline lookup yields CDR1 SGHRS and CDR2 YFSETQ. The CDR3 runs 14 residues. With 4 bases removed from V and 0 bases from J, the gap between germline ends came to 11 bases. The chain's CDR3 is CASSLEDSSYEQYF. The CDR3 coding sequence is TGCGCCAGCAGCCTAGAGGATAGCTCCTACGAGCAGTACTTC.

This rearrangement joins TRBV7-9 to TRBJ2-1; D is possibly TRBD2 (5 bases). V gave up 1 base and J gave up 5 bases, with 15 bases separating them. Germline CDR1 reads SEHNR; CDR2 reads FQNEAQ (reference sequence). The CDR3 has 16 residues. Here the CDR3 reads CASSLGGPGYNNEQFF. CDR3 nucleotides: TGTGCCAGCAGCTTAGGTGGGCCGGGGTACAACAATGAGCAGTTCTTC.

For the CDR3, the DNA is TGTGCCAGCAGCTTGGTGGGCAGGGGAGAGGACATTCAGTACTTC. Protein product: CASSLVGRGEDIQYF. The chain has TRBV5-4 and TRBJ2-4, with D maybe TRBD1 (6 bases). The CDR3 loop spans 15 amino acids. Germline V gene sequence: CDR1 SGHNT, CDR2 YYREEE (reference sequence). V was trimmed by 0 bases and J by 8 bases, leaving 15 bases between them.

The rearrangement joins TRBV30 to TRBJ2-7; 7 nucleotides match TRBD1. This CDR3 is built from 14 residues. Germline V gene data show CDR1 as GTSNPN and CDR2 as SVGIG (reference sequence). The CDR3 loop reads CALNGGQRSYEQYF. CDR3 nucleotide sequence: TGTGCTTTAAATGGGGGACAGCGCTCCTACGAGCAGTACTTC. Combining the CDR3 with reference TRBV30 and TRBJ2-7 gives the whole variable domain SQTIHQWPATLVQPVGSPLSLECTVEGTSNPNLYWYRQAAGRGLQLLFYSVGIGQISSEVPQNLSASRPQDRQFILSSKKLLLSDSGFYLCALNGGQRSYEQYFGPGTRLTVT.

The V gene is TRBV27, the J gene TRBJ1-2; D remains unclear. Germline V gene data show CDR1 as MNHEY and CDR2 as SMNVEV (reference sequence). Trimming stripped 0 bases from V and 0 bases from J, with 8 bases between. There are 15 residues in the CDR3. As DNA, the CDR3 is TGTGCCAGCAGTTTATCGGGATTTTCTAACTATGGCTACACCTTC. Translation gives CASSLSGFSNYGYTF.

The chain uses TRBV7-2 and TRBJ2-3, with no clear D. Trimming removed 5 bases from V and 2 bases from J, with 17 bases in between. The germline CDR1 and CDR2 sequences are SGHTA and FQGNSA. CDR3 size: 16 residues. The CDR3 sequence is CASSQGIWVTTDTQYF. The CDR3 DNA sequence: TGTGCCAGCAGCCAAGGAATTTGGGTCACCACAGATACGCAGTATTTT.

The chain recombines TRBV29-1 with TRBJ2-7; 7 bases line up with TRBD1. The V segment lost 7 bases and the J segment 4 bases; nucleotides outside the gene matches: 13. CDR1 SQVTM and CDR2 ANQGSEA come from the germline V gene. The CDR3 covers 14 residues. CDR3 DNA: TGCAGCGCTGTCCTCGCTTCCAGGGGGTACGAGCAGTACTTC. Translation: CSAVLASRGYEQYF.

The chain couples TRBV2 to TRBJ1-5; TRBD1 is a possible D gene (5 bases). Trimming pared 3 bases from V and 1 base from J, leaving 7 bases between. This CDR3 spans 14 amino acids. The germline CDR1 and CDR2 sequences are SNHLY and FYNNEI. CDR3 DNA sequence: TGTGCCAGCAGTGATTGGGGGAGCAATCAGCCCCAGCATTTT. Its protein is CASSDWGSNQPQHF.

The CDR3 region has the DNA TGCGCCAGCAGTGACTCCCCGGGACAGGGTATCTACGAGCAGTACTTC. This codes for CASSDSPGQGIYEQYF. The chain has TRBV10-2 and TRBJ2-7, with 9 positions matching TRBD1. The CDR3 consists of 16 residues. The V gene's germline CDR1 is WSHSY and CDR2 SAAADI. Unmatched junction bases numbered 9, after V lost 3 bases and J lost 3 bases.

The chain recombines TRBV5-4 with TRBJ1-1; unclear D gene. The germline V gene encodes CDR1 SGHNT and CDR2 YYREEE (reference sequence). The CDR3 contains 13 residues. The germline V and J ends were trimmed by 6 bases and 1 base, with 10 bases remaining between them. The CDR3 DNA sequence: TGTGCCAGCACCCCAGGAGGGAACACTGAAGCTTTCTTT. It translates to CASTPGGNTEAFF.

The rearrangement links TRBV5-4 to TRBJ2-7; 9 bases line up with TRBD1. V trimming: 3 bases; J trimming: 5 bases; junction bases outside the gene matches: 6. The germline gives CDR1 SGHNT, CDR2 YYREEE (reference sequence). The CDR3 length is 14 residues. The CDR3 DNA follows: TGTGCCAGCAGCTCCGGGACAGGGTACCACGAGCAGTACTTC. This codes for CASSSGTGYHEQYF.

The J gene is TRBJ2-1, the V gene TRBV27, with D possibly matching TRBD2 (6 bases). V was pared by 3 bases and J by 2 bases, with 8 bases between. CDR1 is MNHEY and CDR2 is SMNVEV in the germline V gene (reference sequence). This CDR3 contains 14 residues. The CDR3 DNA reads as TGTGCCAGCAGTTTGGAGGGGCCCTACAATGAGCAGTTCTTC. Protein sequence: CASSLEGPYNEQFF.

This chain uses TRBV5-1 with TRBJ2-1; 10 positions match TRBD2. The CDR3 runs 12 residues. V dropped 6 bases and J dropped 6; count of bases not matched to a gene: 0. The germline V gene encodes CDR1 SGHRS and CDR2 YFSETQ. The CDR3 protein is CASTSGGNEQFF. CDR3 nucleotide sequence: TGCGCCAGCACTAGCGGGGGCAATGAGCAGTTCTTC.

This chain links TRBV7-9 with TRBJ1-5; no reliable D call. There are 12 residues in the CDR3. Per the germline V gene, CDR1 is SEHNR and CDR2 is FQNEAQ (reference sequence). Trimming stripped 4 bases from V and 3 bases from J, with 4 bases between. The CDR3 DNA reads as TGTGCCAGCAGCTCTCCCAATCAGCCCCAGCATTTT. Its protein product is CASSSPNQPQHF.

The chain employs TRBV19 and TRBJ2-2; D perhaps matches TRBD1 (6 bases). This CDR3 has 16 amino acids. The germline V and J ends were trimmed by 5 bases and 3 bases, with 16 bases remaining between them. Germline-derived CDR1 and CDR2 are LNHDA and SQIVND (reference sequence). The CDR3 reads CASSLTGRGDTGELFF. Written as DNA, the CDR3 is TGTGCCAGTAGTCTCACAGGGAGAGGAGACACCGGGGAGCTGTTTTTT.